This TCR beta chain was documented in a study of Ad26.COV2.S vaccination and SARS-CoV-2 variants. Study background: Into the muscle, Ad26.COV2.S was dosed once or twice, 56 days apart.

Study-wide results and caveats: Total T cell responses, in the TCR breadth and depth analyses, may have been underestimated. While placebo recipients had lower spike-specific TCR breadth, vaccine recipients had more.

As to this clone: The antigen remains unidentified.

As to treatment: roughly 18 received Ad26.COV2.S at low or high dose, single or two shots; roughly five received placebo; per-sample allocation not given. After the first vaccine or placebo injection, samples were drawn on day 63. Assay: immunoSEQ multiplex PCR; the TCRdb copy retains only in-frame clones and omits some. Of 300,000 to 500,000 clones detected, roughly nine tenths appear once; the ten largest clones hold 3% to 4.5%. Germline values: CDR1 SGHVS, CDR2 FQNEAQ. The V and J ends lost 3 bases and 12 bases, in that order; junction bases with no gene match: 7. This CDR3 has 14 amino acids. The V gene is TRBV7-8, the J gene TRBJ2-1; 11 bases align to TRBD2. The receptor was derived from a person aged 18-60 years who received the Ad26.COV2.S COVID-19 vaccine or a placebo. The sequenced sample was peripheral blood, obtained in a trial of Ad26.COV2.S vaccine versus placebo. This chain's CDR3 is CASSFGTLAGGQFF. In DNA, the CDR3 is TGTGCCAGCAGCTTCGGGACTCTAGCGGGGGGGCAGTTCTTC. Full variable domain (missing parts from reference TRBV7-8 and TRBJ2-1): GAGVSQSPRYKVAKRGQDVALRCDPISGHVSLFWYQQALGQGPEFLTYFQNEAQLDKSGLPSDRFFAERPEGSVSTLKIQRTQQEDSAVYLCASSFGTLAGGQFFGPGTRLTVL.